One and the same sample provided the 26 T cell receptor beta chains below, sequenced in a study of cytomegalovirus exposure and HLA in healthy donors (dated by TCRdb to the late 2010s). Libraries were built with the immunoSEQ multiplex PCR assay. For the multiplex PCR, a mixture combining 60 forward primers for TCR Vbeta segments and 13 reverse primers for TCR Jbeta segments was used. Imported from immuneACCESS, the table was reduced by TCRdb to in-frame sequences with V and J called. These copies leave out some clones; in studies compared against another copy, an unresolved V gene accounts for under half, and the cause of the remainder is not known. The sample includes about 180,000 clones, with roughly 84% observed a single time. The ten largest clonotypes hold 0.38% of the sample. Specimen: PBMCs. These receptor sequences come from a boy between 2 and 10 years old in good health and CMV-seronegative.

The rearrangement joins TRBV6-1 to TRBJ2-5; 15 bases are shared with TRBD2. The J call may be incorrect, as the DNA end agrees better with TRBJ2-7. Looked up from germline, CDR1 is MNHNS and CDR2 is SASEGT. The CDR3 totals 15 residues. The chain's CDR3 is CASIGLAGGPYEQYF. The CDR3 DNA is TGTGCCAGCATAGGACTAGCGGGAGGGCCTTACGAGCAGTACTTC.

This clone was found once. V and J are TRBV19 and TRBJ2-7; 7 positions agree with TRBD1. J lost 4 bases, V lost 6 bases, and 9 bases had no gene match. CDR1 and CDR2 (germline): LNHDA, SQIVND (reference sequence). The length of the CDR3 is 14 residues. CDR3: CASSPTGIEYEQYF. The CDR3, as DNA: TGTGCCAGTAGCCCGACAGGGATTGAGTACGAGCAGTACTTC.

The chain uses TRBV30 and TRBJ1-4; D is possibly TRBD1 (6 bases). This CDR3 comprises 14 residues. The V gene lost 5 bases and the J gene lost 5 bases, with 15 bases spanning the gap. The germline V gene has CDR1 GTSNPN and CDR2 SVGIG (reference sequence). The CDR3 loop reads CAWDGQLENEKLFF. The CDR3 region has the DNA TGTGCCTGGGACGGACAGCTAGAAAATGAAAAACTGTTTTTT.

A single count supports this clone. The chain has TRBV30 and TRBJ1-1, with 11 bases identical to TRBD1. Germline loops: CDR1 GTSNPN, CDR2 SVGIG (reference sequence). The CDR3 is 17 amino acids. The trim removed 0 bases at V and 5 bases at J, leaving 11 bases unmatched. In DNA, the CDR3 is TGTGCCTGGAGTGTATGGGGACAGGGGGATTTTGGAACTGAAGCTTTCTTT. As protein: CAWSVWGQGDFGTEAFF.

This chain uses TRBV2 with TRBJ2-7, with TRBD1 matching over 7 bases. The germline gives CDR1 SNHLY, CDR2 FYNNEI. V lost 5 bases and J lost 1; bases outside the gene matches: 5. CDR3 length: 14 amino acids. CDR3 bases: TGTGCCAGCAGTTCACAGGGGTGGTCCTACGAGCAGTACTTC. This gives the protein CASSSQGWSYEQYF.

The rearrangement uses TRBV6-1 and TRBJ1-1; D is uncertain. Trimming stripped 8 bases from V and 0 bases from J, with 16 bases between. CDR1 and CDR2 from the germline V gene are MNHNS and SASEGT. The CDR3 is 15 amino acids. The chain's CDR3 is CASLREENMNTEAFF. CDR3 sequence (DNA): TGTGCCAGCCTCCGGGAAGAGAACATGAACACTGAAGCTTTCTTT.

This chain connects TRBV4-1 to TRBJ1-1, with D perhaps matching TRBD1 (5 bases). The V end lost 0 bases, the J end lost 0 bases, and 11 bases lay between the germline ends. Germline loops: CDR1 MGHRA, CDR2 YSYEKL. The CDR3 runs to 16 residues. The CDR3 DNA sequence: TGCGCCAGCAGCCAAGATATAGGGACTATGAACACTGAAGCTTTCTTT. Translated: CASSQDIGTMNTEAFF.

The chain is built from TRBV6-1 and TRBJ2-7; 7 bases match TRBD2. Germline V gene sequence: CDR1 MNHNS, CDR2 SASEGT. CDR3 size: 15 residues. The V and J ends lost 3 bases and 7 bases, in that order; junction bases with no gene match: 12. CDR3 nucleotide sequence: TGTGCCAGCAGTGATCGAGCGGGGACCGCTTGGGAGCAGTACTTC. Translated, it gives CASSDRAGTAWEQYF.

In its sample, this clone was seen a few times. The V and J genes are TRBV7-6 and TRBJ1-4; tentative D call: TRBD1 (5 bases). The CDR3 has 14 amino acids. Germline CDR1 reads SGHVS; CDR2 reads FNYEAQ. V dropped 3 bases and J dropped 7 bases, with 12 bases sitting between them. The CDR3 protein is CASSFVGGSEKLFF. As DNA, the CDR3 is TGTGCCAGCAGCTTCGTGGGGGGAAGTGAAAAACTGTTTTTT.

The V gene is TRBV5-4, the J gene TRBJ2-7, with 7 bases lining up with TRBD2. After removal of 4 bases from V and 0 bases from J, the junction contained 7 bases not matched to a gene. Germline V gene lookup returns CDR1 SGHNT and CDR2 YYREEE (reference sequence). The CDR3 contains 15 residues. The CDR3, as DNA: TGTGCCAGCAGCATGGGGGGGGAAGGCTCCTACGAGCAGTACTTC. Translation gives CASSMGGEGSYEQYF.

The chain is built from TRBV5-1 and TRBJ1-3; D is unclear. With 0 bases removed from V and 0 bases from J, the gap between germline ends came to 7 bases. CDR1 and CDR2 from the germline V gene are SGHRS and YFSETQ. This CDR3 region has 15 residues. The CDR3 DNA is TGCGCCAGCAGCTTGGGACCGGGCTCTGGAAACACCATATATTTT. Translated: CASSLGPGSGNTIYF.

The chain couples TRBV10-3 to TRBJ2-7, with TRBD2 matching over 8 bases. The junction had 9 bases not matched to a gene; V was cut back by 6 bases and J by 2 bases. CDR3 length: 15 amino acids. Germline lookup yields CDR1 ENHRY and CDR2 SYGVKD. The CDR3 DNA follows: TGTGCCATCAGCCCTGAGCCGGGAGGGGCCTACGAGCAGTACTTC. It encodes CAISPEPGGAYEQYF.

The chain employs TRBV4-1 and TRBJ2-7; 10 bases agree with TRBD2. CDR3 length: 15 amino acids. V gave up 4 bases and J gave up 5 bases; unmatched junction bases: 8. Germline CDR1 is MGHRA and CDR2 is YSYEKL. The CDR3 region has the DNA TGCGCCAGCAGCCCATTAGGGACTAGCGACCACGAGCAGTACTTC. Translated: CASSPLGTSDHEQYF.

The J gene is TRBJ2-2, the V gene TRBV7-9; 10 nucleotides line up with TRBD2. V lost 5 bases to trimming and J lost 1 base; unmatched junction nucleotides: 1. The germline V gene encodes CDR1 SEHNR and CDR2 FQNEAQ (reference sequence). The CDR3 is 15 residues long. In DNA, the CDR3 is TGTGCCAGCAGCCGGACTAGCGGGAACACCGGGGAGCTGTTTTTT. Translating gives CASSRTSGNTGELFF. Full variable domain (missing parts from reference TRBV7-9 and TRBJ2-2): DTGVSQNPRHKITKRGQNVTFRCDPISEHNRLYWYRQTLGQGPEFLTYFQNEAQLEKSRLLSDRFSAERPKGSFSTLEIQRTEQGDSAMYLCASSRTSGNTGELFFGEGSRLTVL.

This clone was recorded a few times. The chain couples TRBV4-1 to TRBJ1-1, with unresolved D. Germline values: CDR1 MGHRA, CDR2 YSYEKL. Trimming shortened V by 1 base and J by 1 base, and 7 bases separated the two germline ends. The CDR3 loop spans 14 amino acids. CDR3 bases: TGCGCCAGCAGCCAAGGTTCCGGGAACACTGAAGCTTTCTTT. Protein product: CASSQGSGNTEAFF.

CDR3 nucleotides: TGTGCCAGCAGAGGGGTTGGTTGGCGGGAGGACACCGGGGAGCTGTTTTTT. The encoded protein is CASRGVGWREDTGELFF. The gene calls are TRBV7-9 and TRBJ2-2; 8 nucleotides match TRBD2. The germline gives CDR1 SEHNR, CDR2 FQNEAQ (reference sequence). V lost 6 bases, J lost 3 bases, and 12 bases stayed unmatched. CDR3 length equals 17 residues. Filled out from reference TRBV7-9 and TRBJ2-2, the complete variable domain reads DTGVSQNPRHKITKRGQNVTFRCDPISEHNRLYWYRQTLGQGPEFLTYFQNEAQLEKSRLLSDRFSAERPKGSFSTLEIQRTEQGDSAMYLCASRGVGWREDTGELFFGEGSRLTVL.

The rearrangement links TRBV28 to TRBJ2-5; 7 bases fit TRBD2. This CDR3 has 15 amino acids. Germline CDR1 and CDR2: MDHEN and SYDVKM. Trimming cost V 6 bases and J 9 bases; bases outside gene matches: 16. The CDR3 bases are TGTGCCAGCAGGTCCGGGACGTTAATTCGGGGGGCCCAGTACTTC. This translates into CASRSGTLIRGAQYF.

J is TRBJ2-7 and V is TRBV6-5; 12 positions match TRBD1. Germline CDR1 MNHEY, CDR2 SVGAGI. This CDR3 comprises 15 residues. V lost 6 bases, J lost 7 bases, and 10 bases stayed unmatched. The CDR3 DNA sequence: TGTGCCAGCAGCAGGGGGGGACAGGGGGCGGGAGAGCAGTACTTC. It is translated as CASSRGGQGAGEQYF.

The gene calls are TRBV18 and TRBJ2-5; D is possibly TRBD1 (5 bases). V was shortened by 5 bases and J by 2 bases, with 9 bases between the two germline ends. The CDR3 has 13 amino acids. Germline CDR1 KGHSH, CDR2 LQKENI. CDR3 DNA sequence: TGTGCCAGCTCAGCGACAGCGCAAGAGACCCAGTACTTC. Its translation: CASSATAQETQYF.

The chain combines TRBV19 with TRBJ2-1; no firm D call. Germline values: CDR1 LNHDA, CDR2 SQIVND (reference sequence). This CDR3 region has 13 residues. V dropped 7 bases and J dropped 6 bases, with 13 bases sitting between them. CDR3 sequence: CASTGRRFNEQFF. The CDR3 nucleotides read TGTGCCAGTACTGGGCGCAGGTTCAATGAGCAGTTCTTC.

The V gene is TRBV27, the J gene TRBJ2-3, with D possibly being TRBD2 (6 bases). V gave up 5 bases and J gave up 4 bases, with 16 bases separating them. CDR1 and CDR2 from the germline V gene are MNHEY and SMNVEV (reference sequence). The CDR3 consists of 15 residues. The CDR3 DNA reads as TGTGCCAGCAGTCCGTGGGAGGCGAACGCAGATACGCAGTATTTT. Its protein product is CASSPWEANADTQYF.

As regards this clone: One junction end disagrees with the germline gene, perhaps due to a read error. The same CDR3 arises from other DNA sequences in this sample as well. The chain couples TRBV30 to TRBJ2-5, with TRBD2 matching over 9 bases. The length of the CDR3 is 13 residues. In germline, CDR1 is GTSNPN, CDR2 SVGIG (reference sequence). The CDR3 sequence is CAGKAGGPKTQYF. CDR3 nucleotides: TGTGCCGGAAAGGCGGGAGGGCCAAAGACTCAGTACTTC.

The chain uses TRBV6-1 and TRBJ2-3; TRBD2 matches at 9 bases. In germline, CDR1 is MNHNS, CDR2 SASEGT. The CDR3 has 14 amino acids. Trimming took 10 bases from V and 0 from J; bases not matched to a gene: 5. The chain's CDR3 is CATASGMSTDTQYF. DNA for the CDR3: TGTGCCACCGCTAGCGGGATGAGCACAGATACGCAGTATTTT.

This clone was counted once. The rearrangement links TRBV7-9 to TRBJ2-2; 8 bases agree with TRBD1. V shed 5 bases and J 1 base; nucleotides not matched to a gene: 6. Germline lookup yields CDR1 SEHNR and CDR2 FQNEAQ (reference sequence). The CDR3 covers 16 residues. The CDR3: CASSRPGTGNTGELFF. The CDR3 DNA reads as TGTGCCAGCAGCCGCCCCGGGACAGGGAACACCGGGGAGCTGTTTTTT. The variable domain in full, completed from reference TRBV7-9 and TRBJ2-2, reads DTGVSQNPRHKITKRGQNVTFRCDPISEHNRLYWYRQTLGQGPEFLTYFQNEAQLEKSRLLSDRFSAERPKGSFSTLEIQRTEQGDSAMYLCASSRPGTGNTGELFFGEGSRLTVL.

This clone appeared a single time. The chain recombines TRBV28 with TRBJ2-2, with D perhaps matching TRBD2 (7 bases). V was cut by 2 bases and J by 1 base, with 17 bases left in between. Germline V gene sequence: CDR1 MDHEN, CDR2 SYDVKM. The CDR3 loop spans 18 amino acids. In DNA form, the CDR3 reads TGTGCCAGCAGTTTACGCCAGGGGTCGGGAGGGAACACCGGGGAGCTGTTTTTT. Translated, it gives CASSLRQGSGGNTGELFF.

The chain is built from TRBV4-1 and TRBJ1-5; TRBD1 agrees at 9 bases. V lost 2 bases and J lost 4; bases outside the gene matches: 9. Germline values: CDR1 MGHRA, CDR2 YSYEKL. This CDR3 contains 17 residues. CDR3 sequence reads: CASSQLPPGTGNQPQHF. The CDR3 DNA sequence: TGCGCCAGCAGCCAACTCCCACCGGGGACAGGGAATCAGCCCCAGCATTTT.